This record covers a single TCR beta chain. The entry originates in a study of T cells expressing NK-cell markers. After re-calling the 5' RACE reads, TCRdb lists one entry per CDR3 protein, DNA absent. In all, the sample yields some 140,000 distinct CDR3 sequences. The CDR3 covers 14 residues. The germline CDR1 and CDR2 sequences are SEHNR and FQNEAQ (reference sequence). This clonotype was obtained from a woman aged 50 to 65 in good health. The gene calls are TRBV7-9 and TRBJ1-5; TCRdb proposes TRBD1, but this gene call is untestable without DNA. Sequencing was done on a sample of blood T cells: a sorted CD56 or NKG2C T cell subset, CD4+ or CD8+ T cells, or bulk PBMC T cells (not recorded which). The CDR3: CASSLLGGGQPQHF.